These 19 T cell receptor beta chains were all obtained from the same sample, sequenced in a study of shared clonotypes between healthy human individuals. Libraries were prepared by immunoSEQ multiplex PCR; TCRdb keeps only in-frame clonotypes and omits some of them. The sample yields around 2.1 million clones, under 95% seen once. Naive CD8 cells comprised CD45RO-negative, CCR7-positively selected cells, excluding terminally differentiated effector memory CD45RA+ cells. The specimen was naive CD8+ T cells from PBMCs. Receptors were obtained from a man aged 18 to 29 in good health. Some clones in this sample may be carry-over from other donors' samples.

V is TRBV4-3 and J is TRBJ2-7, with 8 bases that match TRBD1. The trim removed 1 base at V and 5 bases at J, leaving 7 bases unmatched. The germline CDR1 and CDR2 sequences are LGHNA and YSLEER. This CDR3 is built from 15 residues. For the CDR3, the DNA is TGCGCCAGCAGCCAAGGTAGAGACAGGGGCCACGAGCAGTACTTC. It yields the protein CASSQGRDRGHEQYF.

CDR3 in DNA: TGCGCCAGCAGCCAAGATAGGAGGGGGCCCTATGGCTACACCTTC. This translates into CASSQDRRGPYGYTF. This chain joins TRBV4-3 and TRBJ1-2, with 7 positions matching TRBD1. This CDR3 contains 15 residues. From germline, CDR1 is LGHNA and CDR2 YSLEER. The junction had 5 bases not matched to a gene; V was cut back by 0 bases and J by 4 bases.

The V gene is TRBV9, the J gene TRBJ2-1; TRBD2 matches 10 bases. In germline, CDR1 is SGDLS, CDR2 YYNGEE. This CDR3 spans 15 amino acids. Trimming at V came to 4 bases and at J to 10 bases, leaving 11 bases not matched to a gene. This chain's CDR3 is CASSPPSGRAGEQFF. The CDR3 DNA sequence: TGTGCCAGCAGCCCACCGAGCGGGAGGGCTGGGGAGCAGTTCTTC.

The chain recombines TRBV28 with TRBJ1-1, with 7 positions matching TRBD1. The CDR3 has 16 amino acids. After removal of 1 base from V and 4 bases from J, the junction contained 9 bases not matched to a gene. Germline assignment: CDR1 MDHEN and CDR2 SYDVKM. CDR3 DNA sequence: TGTGCCAGCAGTTTATCTTTGGACAGGAGCCGCACTGAAGCTTTCTTT. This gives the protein CASSLSLDRSRTEAFF.

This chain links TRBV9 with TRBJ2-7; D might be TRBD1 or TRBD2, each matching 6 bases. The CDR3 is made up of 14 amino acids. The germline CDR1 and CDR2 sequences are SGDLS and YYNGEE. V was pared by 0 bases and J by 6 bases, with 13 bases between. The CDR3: CASSVGGGGIEQYF. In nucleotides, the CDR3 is TGTGCCAGCAGCGTAGGAGGGGGAGGCATCGAGCAGTACTTC.

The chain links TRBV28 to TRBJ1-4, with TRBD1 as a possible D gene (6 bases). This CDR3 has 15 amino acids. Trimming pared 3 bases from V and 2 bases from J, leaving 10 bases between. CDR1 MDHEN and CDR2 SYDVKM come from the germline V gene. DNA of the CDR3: TGTGCCAGCAGTTTTGAAACAGGGACTAATGAAAAACTGTTTTTT. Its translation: CASSFETGTNEKLFF.

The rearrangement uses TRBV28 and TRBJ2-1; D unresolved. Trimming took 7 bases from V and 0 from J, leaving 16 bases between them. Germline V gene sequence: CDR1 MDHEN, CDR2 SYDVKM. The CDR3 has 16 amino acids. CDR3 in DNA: TGTGCCAGCACCTCCGGTATGGCATTCTCCTACAATGAGCAGTTCTTC. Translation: CASTSGMAFSYNEQFF. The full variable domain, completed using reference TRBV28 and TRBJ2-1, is DVKVTQSSRYLVKRTGEKVFLECVQDMDHENMFWYRQDPGLGLRLIYFSYDVKMKEKGDIPEGYSVSREKKERFSLILESASTNQTSMYLCASTSGMAFSYNEQFFGPGTRLTVL.

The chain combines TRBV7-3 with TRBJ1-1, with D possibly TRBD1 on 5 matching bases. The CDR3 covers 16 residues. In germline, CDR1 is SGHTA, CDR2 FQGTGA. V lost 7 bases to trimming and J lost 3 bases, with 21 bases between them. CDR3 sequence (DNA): TGTGCCAGCACCGGGGACCTCAGCCCACGGGACACTGAAGCTTTCTTT. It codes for CASTGDLSPRDTEAFF.

Written as DNA, the CDR3 is TGTGCCATCAGCCCGGGACTAGCTCGCCGCTCTGGCACAGATACGCAGTATTTT. Amino acid sequence: CAISPGLARRSGTDTQYF. V usage is TRBV10-3 and J usage is TRBJ2-3; 9 positions match TRBD2. This CDR3 is built from 18 residues. J lost 1 base, V lost 6 bases, and 14 bases had no gene match. Germline V gene data show CDR1 as ENHRY and CDR2 as SYGVKD.

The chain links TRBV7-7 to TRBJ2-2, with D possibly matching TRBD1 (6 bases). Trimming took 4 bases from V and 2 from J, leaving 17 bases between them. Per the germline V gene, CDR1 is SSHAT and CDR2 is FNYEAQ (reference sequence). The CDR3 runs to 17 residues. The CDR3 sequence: CASSSGYRGFNTGELFF. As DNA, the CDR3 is TGTGCCAGCAGCTCCGGATATAGGGGGTTTAACACCGGGGAGCTGTTTTTT.

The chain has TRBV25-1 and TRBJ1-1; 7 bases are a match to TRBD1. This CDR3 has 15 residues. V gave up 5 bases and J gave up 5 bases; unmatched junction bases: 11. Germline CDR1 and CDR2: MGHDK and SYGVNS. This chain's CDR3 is CASSPRTGVRTEAFF. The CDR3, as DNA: TGTGCCAGCAGTCCTCGGACAGGAGTGAGGACTGAAGCTTTCTTT.

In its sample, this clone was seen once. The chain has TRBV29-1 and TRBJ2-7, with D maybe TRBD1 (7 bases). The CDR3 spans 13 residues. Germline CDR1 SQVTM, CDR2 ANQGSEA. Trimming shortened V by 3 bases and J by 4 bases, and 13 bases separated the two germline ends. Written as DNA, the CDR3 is TGCAGCGTTGAGGAGACAGGGACTTACGAGCAGTACTTC. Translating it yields CSVEETGTYEQYF.

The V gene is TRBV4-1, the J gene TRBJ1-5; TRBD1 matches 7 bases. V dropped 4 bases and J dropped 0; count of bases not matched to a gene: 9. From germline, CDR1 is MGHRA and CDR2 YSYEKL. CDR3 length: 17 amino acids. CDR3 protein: CASSLPPGGSSNQPQHF. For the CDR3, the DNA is TGCGCCAGCAGCCTACCCCCAGGGGGAAGTAGCAATCAGCCCCAGCATTTT.

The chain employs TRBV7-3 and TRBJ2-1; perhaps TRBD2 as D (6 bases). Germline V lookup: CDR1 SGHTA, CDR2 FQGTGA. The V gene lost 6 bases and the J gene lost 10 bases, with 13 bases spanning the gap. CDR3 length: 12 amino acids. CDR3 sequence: CASRSQEGEQFF. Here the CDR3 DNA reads TGTGCCAGCAGGTCCCAGGAGGGGGAGCAGTTCTTC. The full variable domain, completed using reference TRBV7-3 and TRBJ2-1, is GAGVSQTPSNKVTEKGKYVELRCDPISGHTALYWYRQSLGQGPEFLIYFQGTGAADDSGLPNDRFFAVRPEGSVSTLKIQRTERGDSAVYLCASRSQEGEQFFGPGTRLTVL.

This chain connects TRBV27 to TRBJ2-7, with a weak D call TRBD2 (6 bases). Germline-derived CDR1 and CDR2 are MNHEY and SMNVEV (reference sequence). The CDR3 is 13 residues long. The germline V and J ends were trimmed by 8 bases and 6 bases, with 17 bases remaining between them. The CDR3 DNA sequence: TGTGCCAGCGGGGGACTCCCCCCTAGCGAGCAGTACTTC. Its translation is CASGGLPPSEQYF.

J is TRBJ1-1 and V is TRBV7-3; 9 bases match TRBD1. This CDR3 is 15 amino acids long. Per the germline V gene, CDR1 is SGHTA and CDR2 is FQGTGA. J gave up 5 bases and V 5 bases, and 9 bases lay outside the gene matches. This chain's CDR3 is CASSPSDRGGTEAFF. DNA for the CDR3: TGTGCCAGCAGCCCCTCGGACAGGGGCGGAACTGAAGCTTTCTTT.

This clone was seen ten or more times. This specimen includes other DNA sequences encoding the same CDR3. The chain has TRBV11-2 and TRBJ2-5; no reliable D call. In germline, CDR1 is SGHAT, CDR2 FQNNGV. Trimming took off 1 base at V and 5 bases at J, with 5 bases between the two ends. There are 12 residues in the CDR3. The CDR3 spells CASSLVRETQYF. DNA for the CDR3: TGTGCCAGCAGCTTAGTTCGGGAGACCCAGTACTTC.

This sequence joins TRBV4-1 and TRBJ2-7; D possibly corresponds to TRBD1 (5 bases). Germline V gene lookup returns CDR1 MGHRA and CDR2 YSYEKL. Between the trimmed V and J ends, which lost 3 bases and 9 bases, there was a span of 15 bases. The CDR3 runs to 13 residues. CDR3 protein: CASSQGGASGQYF. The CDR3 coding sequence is TGCGCCAGCAGCCAGGGTGGGGCTTCCGGGCAGTACTTC.

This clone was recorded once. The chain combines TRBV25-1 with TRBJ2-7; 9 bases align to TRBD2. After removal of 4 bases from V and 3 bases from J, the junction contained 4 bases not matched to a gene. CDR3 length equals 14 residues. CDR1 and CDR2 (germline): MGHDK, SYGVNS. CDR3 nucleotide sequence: TGTGCCAGCAGTGTCCAGCGGGAGGTCTACGAGCAGTACTTC. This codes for CASSVQREVYEQYF.